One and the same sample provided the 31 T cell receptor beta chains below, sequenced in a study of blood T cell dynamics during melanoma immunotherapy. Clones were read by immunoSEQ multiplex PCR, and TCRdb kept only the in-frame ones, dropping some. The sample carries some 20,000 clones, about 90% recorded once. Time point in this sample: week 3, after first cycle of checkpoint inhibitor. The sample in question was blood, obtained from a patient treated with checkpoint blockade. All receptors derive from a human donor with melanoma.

CDR3 bases: TGTGCCAGCAGCGGTAAGATTGGTGGGGCCAACGTCCTGACTTTC. Translation gives CASSGKIGGANVLTF. The V and J genes are TRBV5-6 and TRBJ2-6; D gene unclear. V lost 4 bases, J lost 3 bases, and 11 bases lay in between. The CDR3 is made up of 15 amino acids. CDR1 is SGHDT, CDR2 YYEEEE, per germline.

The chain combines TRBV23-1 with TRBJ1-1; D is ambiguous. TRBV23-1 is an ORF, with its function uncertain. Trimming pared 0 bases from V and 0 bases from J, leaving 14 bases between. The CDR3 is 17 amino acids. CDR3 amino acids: CASSQSRRKIMNTEAFF. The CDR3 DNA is TGCGCCAGCAGTCAATCAAGGAGAAAGATCATGAACACTGAAGCTTTCTTT.

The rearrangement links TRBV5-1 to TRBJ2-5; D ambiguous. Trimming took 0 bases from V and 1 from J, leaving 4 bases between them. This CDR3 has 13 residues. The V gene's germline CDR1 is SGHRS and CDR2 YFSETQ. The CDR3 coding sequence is TGCGCCAGCAGCTTGGCCGTCCAAGAGACCCAGTACTTC. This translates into CASSLAVQETQYF.

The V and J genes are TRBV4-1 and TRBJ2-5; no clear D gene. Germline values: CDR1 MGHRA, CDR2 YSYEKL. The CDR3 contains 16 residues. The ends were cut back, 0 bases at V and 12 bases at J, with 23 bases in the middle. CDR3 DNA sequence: TGCGCCAGCAGCCAAGATTCTATTAAGACTGGGGTGAGGAAGTACTTC. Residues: CASSQDSIKTGVRKYF.

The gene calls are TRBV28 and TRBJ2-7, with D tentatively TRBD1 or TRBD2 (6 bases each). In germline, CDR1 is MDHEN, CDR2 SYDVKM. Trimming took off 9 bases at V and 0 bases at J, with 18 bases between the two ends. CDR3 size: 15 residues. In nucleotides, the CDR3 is TGTGCCAGTCGACCTGGGGGGCACAGCTCCTACGAGCAGTACTTC. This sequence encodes CASRPGGHSSYEQYF.

The CDR3 sequence: CASRRDRGLDEQYF. In DNA, the CDR3 is TGTGCCAGCAGGCGAGACAGGGGGCTGGACGAGCAGTACTTC. V usage is TRBV2 and J usage is TRBJ2-7, with 10 bases lining up with TRBD1. Germline V gives CDR1 SNHLY, CDR2 FYNNEI. J lost 5 bases, V lost 6 bases, and 7 bases had no gene match. The CDR3 is 14 amino acids.

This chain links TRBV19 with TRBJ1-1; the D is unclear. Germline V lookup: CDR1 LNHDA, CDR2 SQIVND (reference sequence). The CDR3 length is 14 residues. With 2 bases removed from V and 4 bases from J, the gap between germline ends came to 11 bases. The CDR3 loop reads CASSIKQTFTEAFF. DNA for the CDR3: TGTGCCAGTAGTATAAAACAGACCTTCACTGAAGCTTTCTTT.

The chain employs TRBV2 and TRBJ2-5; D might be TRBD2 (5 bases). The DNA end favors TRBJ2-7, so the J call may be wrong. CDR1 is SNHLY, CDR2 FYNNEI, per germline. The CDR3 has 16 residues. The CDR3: CASSEVATLTAYEQYF. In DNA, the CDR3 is TGTGCCAGCAGTGAAGTAGCGACATTGACTGCCTACGAGCAGTACTTC.

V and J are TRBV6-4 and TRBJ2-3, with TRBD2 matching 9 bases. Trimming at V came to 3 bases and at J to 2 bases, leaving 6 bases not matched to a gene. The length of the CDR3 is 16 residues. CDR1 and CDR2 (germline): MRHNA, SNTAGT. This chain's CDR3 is CASSESSGSSTDTQYF. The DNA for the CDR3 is TGTGCCAGCAGTGAGAGTAGCGGGAGTTCCACAGATACGCAGTATTTT.

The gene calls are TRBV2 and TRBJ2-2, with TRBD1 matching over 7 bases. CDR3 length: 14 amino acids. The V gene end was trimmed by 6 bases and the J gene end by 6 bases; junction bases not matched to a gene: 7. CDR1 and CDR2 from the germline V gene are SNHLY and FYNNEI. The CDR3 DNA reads TGTGCCAGCAGGACAGGGTTGGAGGCCGGGGAGCTGTTTTTT. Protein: CASRTGLEAGELFF.

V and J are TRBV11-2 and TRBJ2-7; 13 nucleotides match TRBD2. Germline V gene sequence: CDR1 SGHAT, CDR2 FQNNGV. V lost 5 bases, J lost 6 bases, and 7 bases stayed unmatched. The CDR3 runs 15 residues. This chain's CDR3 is CASSPWTSGRGEQYF. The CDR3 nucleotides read TGTGCCAGCAGCCCTTGGACTAGCGGGAGAGGCGAGCAGTACTTC.

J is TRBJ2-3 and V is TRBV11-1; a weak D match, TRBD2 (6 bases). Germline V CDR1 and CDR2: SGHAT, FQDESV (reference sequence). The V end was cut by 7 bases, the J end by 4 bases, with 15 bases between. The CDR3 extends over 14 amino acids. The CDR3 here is CASTPGEWADTQYF. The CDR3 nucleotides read TGTGCCAGCACCCCGGGAGAATGGGCAGATACGCAGTATTTT.

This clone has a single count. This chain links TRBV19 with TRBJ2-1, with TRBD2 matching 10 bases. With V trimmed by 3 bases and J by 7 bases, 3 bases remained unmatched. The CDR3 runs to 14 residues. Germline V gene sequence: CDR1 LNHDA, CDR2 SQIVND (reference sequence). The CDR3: CASSMSSGGNEQFF. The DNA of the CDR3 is TGTGCCAGTAGTATGAGTAGCGGGGGGAATGAGCAGTTCTTC.

The CDR3 nucleotides are TGTGCCAGCAGTGTTCGAGCTCCCTCGTGGGAAAAACTGTTTTTT. This codes for CASSVRAPSWEKLFF. The gene calls are TRBV2 and TRBJ1-4, with D unresolved. Germline V gives CDR1 SNHLY, CDR2 FYNNEI. V was shortened by 4 bases and J by 8 bases, with 17 bases between the two germline ends. The CDR3 has 15 amino acids.

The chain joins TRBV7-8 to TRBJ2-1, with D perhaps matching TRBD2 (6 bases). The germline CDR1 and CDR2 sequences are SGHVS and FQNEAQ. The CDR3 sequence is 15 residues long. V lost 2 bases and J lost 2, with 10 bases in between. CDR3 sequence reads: CASSLTSRAYNEQFF. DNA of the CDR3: TGTGCCAGCAGCTTAACTAGCAGAGCCTACAATGAGCAGTTCTTC.

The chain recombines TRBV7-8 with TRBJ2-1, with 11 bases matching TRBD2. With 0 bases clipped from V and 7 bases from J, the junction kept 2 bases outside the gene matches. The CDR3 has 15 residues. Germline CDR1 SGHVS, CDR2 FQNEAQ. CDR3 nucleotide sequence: TGTGCCAGCAGCTTAGCGCTAGCGGGGGGTAATGAGCAGTTCTTC. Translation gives CASSLALAGGNEQFF.

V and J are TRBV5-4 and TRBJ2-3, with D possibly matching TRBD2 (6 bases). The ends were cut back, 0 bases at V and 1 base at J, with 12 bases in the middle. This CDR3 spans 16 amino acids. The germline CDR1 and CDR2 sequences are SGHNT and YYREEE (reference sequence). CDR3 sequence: CASSLADSSGTDTQYF. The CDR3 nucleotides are TGTGCCAGCAGCTTGGCCGATTCTAGCGGCACAGATACGCAGTATTTT. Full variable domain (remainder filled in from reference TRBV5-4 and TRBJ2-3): ETGVTQSPTHLIKTRGQQVTLRCSSQSGHNTVSWYQQALGQGPQFIFQYYREEENGRGNFPPRFSGLQFPNYSSELNVNALELDDSALYLCASSLADSSGTDTQYFGPGTRLTVL.

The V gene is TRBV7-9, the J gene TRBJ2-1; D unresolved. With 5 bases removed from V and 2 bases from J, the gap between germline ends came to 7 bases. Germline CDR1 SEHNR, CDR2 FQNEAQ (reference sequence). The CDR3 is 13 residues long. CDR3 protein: CASSPPAYNEQFF. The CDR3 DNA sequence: TGTGCCAGCAGCCCCCCGGCCTACAATGAGCAGTTCTTC.

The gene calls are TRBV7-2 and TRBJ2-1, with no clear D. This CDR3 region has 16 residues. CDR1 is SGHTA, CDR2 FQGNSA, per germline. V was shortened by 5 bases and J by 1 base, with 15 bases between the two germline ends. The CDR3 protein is CASSPRHGISYNEQFF. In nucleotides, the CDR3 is TGTGCCAGCAGCCCCCGACACGGAATATCCTACAATGAGCAGTTCTTC.

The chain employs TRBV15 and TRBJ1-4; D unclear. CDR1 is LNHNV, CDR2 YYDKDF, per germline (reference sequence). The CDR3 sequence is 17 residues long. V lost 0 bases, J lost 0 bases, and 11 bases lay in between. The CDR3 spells CATSRDRGSATNEKLFF. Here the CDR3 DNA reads TGTGCCACCAGCAGAGATCGTGGGTCCGCAACTAATGAAAAACTGTTTTTT.

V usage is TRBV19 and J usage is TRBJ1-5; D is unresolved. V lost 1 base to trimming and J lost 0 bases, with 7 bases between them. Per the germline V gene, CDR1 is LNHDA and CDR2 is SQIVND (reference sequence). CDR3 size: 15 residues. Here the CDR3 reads CASSIVAYSNQPQHF. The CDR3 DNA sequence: TGTGCCAGTAGTATAGTTGCGTATAGCAATCAGCCCCAGCATTTT.

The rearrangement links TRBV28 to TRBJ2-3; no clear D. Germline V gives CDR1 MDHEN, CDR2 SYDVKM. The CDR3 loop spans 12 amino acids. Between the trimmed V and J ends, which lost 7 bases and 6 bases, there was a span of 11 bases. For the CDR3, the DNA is TGTGCCAGCACTTCAAAGGCCGATACGCAGTATTTT. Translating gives CASTSKADTQYF.

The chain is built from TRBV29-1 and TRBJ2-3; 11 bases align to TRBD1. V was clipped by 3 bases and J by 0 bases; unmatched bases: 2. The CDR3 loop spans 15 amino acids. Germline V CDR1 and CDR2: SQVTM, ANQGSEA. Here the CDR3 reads CSVEGQGGSTDTQYF. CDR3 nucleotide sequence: TGCAGCGTTGAGGGACAGGGGGGTAGCACAGATACGCAGTATTTT.

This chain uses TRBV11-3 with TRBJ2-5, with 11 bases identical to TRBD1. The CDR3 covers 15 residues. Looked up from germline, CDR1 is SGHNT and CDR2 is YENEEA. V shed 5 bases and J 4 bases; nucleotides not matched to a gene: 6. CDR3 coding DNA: TGTGCCAGCAGCCTCGGGACAGGGGGTGCAGAGACCCAGTACTTC. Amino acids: CASSLGTGGAETQYF.

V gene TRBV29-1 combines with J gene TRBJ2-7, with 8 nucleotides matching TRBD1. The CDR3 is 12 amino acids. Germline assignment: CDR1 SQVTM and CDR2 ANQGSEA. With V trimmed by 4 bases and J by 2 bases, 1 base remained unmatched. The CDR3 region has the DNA TGCAGCGTTGGGGACAGGACCTACGAGCAGTACTTC. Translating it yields CSVGDRTYEQYF.

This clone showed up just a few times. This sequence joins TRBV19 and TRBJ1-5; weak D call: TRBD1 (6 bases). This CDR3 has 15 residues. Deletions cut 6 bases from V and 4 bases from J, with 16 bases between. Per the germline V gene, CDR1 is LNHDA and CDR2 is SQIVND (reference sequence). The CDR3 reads CASRVIGQINQPQHF. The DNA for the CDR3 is TGTGCCAGTAGAGTAATCGGACAGATTAATCAGCCCCAGCATTTT.

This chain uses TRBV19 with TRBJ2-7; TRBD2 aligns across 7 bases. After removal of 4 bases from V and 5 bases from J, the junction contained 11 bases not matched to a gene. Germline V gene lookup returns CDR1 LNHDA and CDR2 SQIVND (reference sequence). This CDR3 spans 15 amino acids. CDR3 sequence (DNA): TGTGCCAGTAGTACCATAGCGGGCGCATCCCACGAGCAGTACTTC. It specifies CASSTIAGASHEQYF.

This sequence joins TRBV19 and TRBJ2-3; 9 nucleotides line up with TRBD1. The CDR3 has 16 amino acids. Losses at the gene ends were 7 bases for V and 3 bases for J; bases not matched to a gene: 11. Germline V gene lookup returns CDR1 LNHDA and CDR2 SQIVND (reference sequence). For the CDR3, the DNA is TGTGCCAGTACCCCCCGGACAGGGGAGGGTACAGATACGCAGTATTTT. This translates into CASTPRTGEGTDTQYF.

DNA of the CDR3: TGTGCCAGCAGCAGTCTGGGACAGGGGTTCGATGAGCAGTTCTTC. Protein sequence: CASSSLGQGFDEQFF. The J gene is TRBJ2-1, the V gene TRBV11-1; 10 bases fit TRBD1. This CDR3 comprises 15 residues. Germline trimming cut 5 bases from V and 8 bases from J; bases unmatched to any gene: 9. CDR1 SGHAT and CDR2 FQDESV come from the germline V gene (reference sequence). Looking up the rest from reference TRBV11-1 and TRBJ2-1 gives the full variable domain: EAEVAQSPRYKITEKSQAVAFWCDPISGHATLYWYRQILGQGPELLVQFQDESVVDDSQLPKDRFSAERLKGVDSTLKIQPAELGDSAMYLCASSSLGQGFDEQFFGPGTRLTVL.

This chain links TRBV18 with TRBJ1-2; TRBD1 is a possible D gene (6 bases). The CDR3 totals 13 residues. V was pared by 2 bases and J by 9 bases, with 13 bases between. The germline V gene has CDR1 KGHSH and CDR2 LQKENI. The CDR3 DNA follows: TGTGCCAGCTCACCATTGCCAGGGGATAGCTACACCTTC. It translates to CASSPLPGDSYTF.

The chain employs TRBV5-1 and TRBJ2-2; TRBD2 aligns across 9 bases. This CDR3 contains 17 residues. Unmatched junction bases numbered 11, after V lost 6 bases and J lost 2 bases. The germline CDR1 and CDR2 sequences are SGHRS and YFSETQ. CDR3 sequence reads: CASTIPKLAGNTGELFF. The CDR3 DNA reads TGCGCCAGCACCATCCCTAAACTAGCGGGCAACACCGGGGAGCTGTTTTTT.